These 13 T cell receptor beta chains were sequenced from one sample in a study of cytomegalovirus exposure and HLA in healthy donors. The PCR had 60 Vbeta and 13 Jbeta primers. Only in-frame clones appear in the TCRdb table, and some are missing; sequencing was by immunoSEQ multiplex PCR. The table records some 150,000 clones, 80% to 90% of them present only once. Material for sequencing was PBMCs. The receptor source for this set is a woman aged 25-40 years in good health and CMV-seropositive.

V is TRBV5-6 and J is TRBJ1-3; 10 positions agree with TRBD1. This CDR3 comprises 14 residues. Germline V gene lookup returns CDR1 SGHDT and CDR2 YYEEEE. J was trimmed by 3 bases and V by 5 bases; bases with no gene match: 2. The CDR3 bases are TGTGCCAGCAGGGACAGGGGGTTTGGAAACACCATATATTTT. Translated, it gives CASRDRGFGNTIYF.

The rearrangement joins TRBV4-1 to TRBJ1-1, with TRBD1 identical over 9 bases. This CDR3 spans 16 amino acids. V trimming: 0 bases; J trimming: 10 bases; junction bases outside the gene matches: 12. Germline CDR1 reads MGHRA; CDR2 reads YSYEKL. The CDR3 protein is CASSQDYRDRAKVAFF. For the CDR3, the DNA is TGCGCCAGCAGCCAAGACTACCGGGACAGGGCAAAGGTAGCTTTCTTT.

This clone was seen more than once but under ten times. This CDR3 reads CASSLGRRQLGEQYF. The CDR3 DNA reads as TGTGCCAGCAGCTTGGGACGGCGGCAGTTGGGCGAGCAGTACTTC. The chain is built from TRBV5-6 and TRBJ2-7; D gene unclear. In germline, CDR1 is SGHDT, CDR2 YYEEEE. V was clipped by 0 bases and J by 6 bases, with 16 bases between them. This CDR3 has 15 residues.

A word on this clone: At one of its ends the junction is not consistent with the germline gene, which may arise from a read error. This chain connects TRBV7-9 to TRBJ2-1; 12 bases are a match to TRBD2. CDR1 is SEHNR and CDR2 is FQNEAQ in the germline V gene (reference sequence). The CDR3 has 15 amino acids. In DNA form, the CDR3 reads TGTTCCAGCAGCCGAACTAGCGGGGGGAGGAATGAGCAGTTCTTC. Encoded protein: CSSSRTSGGRNEQFF. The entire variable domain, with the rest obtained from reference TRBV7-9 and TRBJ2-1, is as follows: DTGVSQNPRHKITKRGQNVTFRCDPISEHNRLYWYRQTLGQGPEFLTYFQNEAQLEKSRLLSDRFSAERPKGSFSTLEIQRTEQGDSAMYLCSSSRTSGGRNEQFFGPGTRLTVL.

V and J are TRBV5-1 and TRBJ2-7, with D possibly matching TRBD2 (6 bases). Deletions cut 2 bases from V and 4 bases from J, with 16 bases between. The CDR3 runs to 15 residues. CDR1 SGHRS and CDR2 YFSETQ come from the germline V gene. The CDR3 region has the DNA TGCGCCAGCAGCTTTCCGGGACTCCTGGGATACGAGCAGTACTTC. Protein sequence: CASSFPGLLGYEQYF. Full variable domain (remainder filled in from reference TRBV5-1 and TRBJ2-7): KAGVTQTPRYLIKTRGQQVTLSCSPISGHRSVSWYQQTPGQGLQFLFEYFSETQRNKGNFPGRFSGRQFSNSRSEMNVSTLELGDSALYLCASSFPGLLGYEQYFGPGTRLTVT.

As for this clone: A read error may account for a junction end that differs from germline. The CDR3 region is CAIGRAGTSGSYSEQFF. In nucleotides, the CDR3 is TGTGCCATCGGGAGGGCCGGGACTAGCGGTTCTTACAGTGAGCAGTTCTTC. V usage is TRBV10-3 and J usage is TRBJ2-1; 11 bases map to TRBD2. Germline CDR1 ENHRY, CDR2 SYGVKD. The CDR3 is 17 amino acids.

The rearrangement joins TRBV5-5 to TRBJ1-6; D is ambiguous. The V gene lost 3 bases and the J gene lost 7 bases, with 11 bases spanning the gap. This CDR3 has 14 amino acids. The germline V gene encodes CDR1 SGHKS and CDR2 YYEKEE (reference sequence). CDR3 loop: CASSWSERNSPLHF. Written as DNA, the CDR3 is TGTGCCAGCAGCTGGAGCGAGAGAAATTCACCCCTCCACTTT.

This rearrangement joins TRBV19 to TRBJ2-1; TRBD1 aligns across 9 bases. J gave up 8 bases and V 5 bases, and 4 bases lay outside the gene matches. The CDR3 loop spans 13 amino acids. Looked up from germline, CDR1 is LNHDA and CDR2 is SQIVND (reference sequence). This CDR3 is CASSDTGGDEQFF. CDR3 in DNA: TGTGCCAGTAGTGACACAGGGGGCGATGAGCAGTTCTTC.

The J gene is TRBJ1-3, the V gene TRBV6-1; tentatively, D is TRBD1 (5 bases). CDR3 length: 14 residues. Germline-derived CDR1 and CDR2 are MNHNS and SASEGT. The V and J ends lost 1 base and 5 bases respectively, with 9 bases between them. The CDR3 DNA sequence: TGTGCCAGCAGTGAAGGGGGCAGCCGAAACACCATATATTTT. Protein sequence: CASSEGGSRNTIYF.

The CDR3 protein is CASSFRQGRSYEQYF. The CDR3 DNA is TGTGCCAGCAGCTTTCGACAGGGCCGCTCCTACGAGCAGTACTTC. The rearrangement uses TRBV7-3 and TRBJ2-7; TRBD1 matches 7 bases. The germline V gene has CDR1 SGHTA and CDR2 FQGTGA. J was trimmed by 0 bases and V by 3 bases; bases with no gene match: 5. The CDR3 loop spans 15 amino acids.

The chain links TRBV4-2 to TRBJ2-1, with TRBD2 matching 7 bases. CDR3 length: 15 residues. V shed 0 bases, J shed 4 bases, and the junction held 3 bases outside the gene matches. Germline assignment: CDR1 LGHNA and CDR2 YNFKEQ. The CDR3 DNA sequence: TGTGCCAGCAGCCAAGAAACGGGGGGATACAATGAGCAGTTCTTC. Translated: CASSQETGGYNEQFF.

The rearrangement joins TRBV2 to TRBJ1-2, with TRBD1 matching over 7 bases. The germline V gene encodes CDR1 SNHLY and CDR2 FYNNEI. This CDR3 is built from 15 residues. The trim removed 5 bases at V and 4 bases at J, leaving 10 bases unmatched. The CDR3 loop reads CASSRRDRGPYGYTF. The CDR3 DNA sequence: TGTGCCAGCAGTCGCCGGGACAGAGGTCCCTATGGCTACACCTTC.

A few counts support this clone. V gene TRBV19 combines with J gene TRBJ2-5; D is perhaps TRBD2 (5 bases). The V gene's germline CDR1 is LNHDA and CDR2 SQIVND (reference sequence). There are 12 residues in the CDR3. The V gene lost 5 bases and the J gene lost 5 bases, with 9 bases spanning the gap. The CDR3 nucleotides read TGTGCCAGTAGTGACTATCAGGAGACCCAGTACTTC. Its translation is CASSDYQETQYF.